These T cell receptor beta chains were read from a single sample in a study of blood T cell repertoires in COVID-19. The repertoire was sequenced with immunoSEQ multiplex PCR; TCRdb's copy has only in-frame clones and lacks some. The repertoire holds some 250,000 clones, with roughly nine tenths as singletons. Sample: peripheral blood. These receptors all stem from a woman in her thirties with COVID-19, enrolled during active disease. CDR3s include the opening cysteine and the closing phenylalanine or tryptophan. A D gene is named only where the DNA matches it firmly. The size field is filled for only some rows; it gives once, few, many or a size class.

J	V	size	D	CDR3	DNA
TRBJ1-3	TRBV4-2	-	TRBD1	CASSQVTGAGNTIYF	TGTGCCAGCAGCCAGGTTACAGGGGCTGGAAACACCATATATTTT
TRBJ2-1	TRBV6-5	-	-	CASSYSPGGEQFF	TGTGCCAGCAGTTACTCGCCCGGGGGAGAGCAGTTCTTC
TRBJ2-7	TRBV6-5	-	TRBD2	CASSYSMAGGAYEQYF	TGTGCCAGCAGTTACTCGATGGCGGGGGGGGCGTACGAGCAGTACTTC
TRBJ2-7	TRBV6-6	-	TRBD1	CATRIPGQLYEQYF	TGTGCCACCCGCATTCCGGGACAGCTCTACGAGCAGTACTTC
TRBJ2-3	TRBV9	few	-	CASSVATDTQYF	TGTGCCAGCAGCGTAGCGACAGATACGCAGTATTTT
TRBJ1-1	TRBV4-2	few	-	CASSQDPPPGLNTEAFF	TGTGCCAGCAGCCAAGATCCCCCCCCAGGGCTGAACACTGAAGCTTTCTTT
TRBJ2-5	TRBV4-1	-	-	CASSQGSGSQETQYF	TGCGCCAGCAGCCAAGGTTCAGGCTCCCAAGAGACCCAGTACTTC
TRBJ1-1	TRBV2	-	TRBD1	CANSRRQGPAFF	TGTGCCAACAGCAGACGACAGGGTCCAGCTTTCTTT
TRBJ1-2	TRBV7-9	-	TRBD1	CASSYSQGSNGYTF	TGTGCCAGCAGCTACTCACAGGGGTCTAATGGCTACACCTTC
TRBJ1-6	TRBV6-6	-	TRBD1	CASSPGTGNSPLHF	TGTGCCAGCAGTCCCGGGACAGGGAATTCACCCCTCCACTTT
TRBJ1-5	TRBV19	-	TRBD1	CASRGQANQPQHF	TGTGCCAGTAGGGGACAGGCGAATCAGCCCCAGCATTTT
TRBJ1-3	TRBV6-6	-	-	CASSYSRGGNTIYF	TGTGCCAGCAGTTACTCGAGGGGGGGAAACACCATATATTTT
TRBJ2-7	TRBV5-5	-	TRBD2	CASSFGGSGGYEQYF	TGTGCCAGCAGCTTCGGGGGGTCCGGAGGGTACGAGCAGTACTTC
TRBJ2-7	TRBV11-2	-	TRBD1	CASSEPTGTGAYEQYF	TGTGCCAGCAGCGAACCAACCGGGACAGGGGCTTACGAGCAGTACTTC
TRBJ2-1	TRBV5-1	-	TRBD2	CASREGTSGVQWYEQFF	TGCGCCAGCAGGGAGGGGACTAGCGGGGTCCAGTGGTATGAGCAGTTCTTC
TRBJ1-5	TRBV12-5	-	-	CASGLGGGNQPQHF	TGTGCTAGTGGTTTAGGAGGGGGCAATCAGCCCCAGCATTTT
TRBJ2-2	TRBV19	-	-	CASISRRETGELFF	TGTGCCAGTATTTCGCGGCGGGAAACGGGGGAGCTGTTTTTT
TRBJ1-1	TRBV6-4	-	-	CASPRCTEAFF	TGTGCCAGCCCGAGGTGCACTGAAGCTTTCTTT
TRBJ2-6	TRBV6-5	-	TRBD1	CASSSTGGAGANVLTF	TGTGCCAGCAGTTCGACAGGGGGGGCTGGGGCCAACGTCCTGACTTTC
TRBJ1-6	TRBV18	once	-	CASSPDSSPLHF	TGTGCCAGCTCACCCGACAGCTCACCCCTCCACTTT
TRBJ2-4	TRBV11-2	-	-	CASSFLKSGSIQYF	TGTGCCAGCAGCTTCCTGAAGTCTGGGAGCATTCAGTACTTC
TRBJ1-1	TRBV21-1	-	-	CASSKTARRTITEAFF	TGTGCCAGCAGCAAAACCGCGAGGCGTACGATCACTGAAGCTTTCTTT
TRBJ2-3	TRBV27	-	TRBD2	CASSLVGTSGGERDTQYF	TGTGCCAGCAGTTTAGTTGGGACTAGCGGGGGGGAGAGGGATACGCAGTATTTT
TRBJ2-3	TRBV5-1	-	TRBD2	CASRFGAGGLSSTDTQYF	TGCGCCAGCCGGTTCGGGGCGGGGGGCCTCTCTAGCACAGATACGCAGTATTTT
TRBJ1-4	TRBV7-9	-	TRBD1	CASSFETGIANEKLFF	TGTGCCAGCAGCTTTGAGACAGGGATCGCTAATGAAAAACTGTTTTTT
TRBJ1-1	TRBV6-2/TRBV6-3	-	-	CASSYGTWAAFF	TGTGCCAGCAGTTACGGGACTTGGGCGGCTTTCTTT
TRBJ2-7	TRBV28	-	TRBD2	CASNKPGLADYEQYF	TGTGCCAGCAACAAACCCGGACTAGCGGACTACGAGCAGTACTTC
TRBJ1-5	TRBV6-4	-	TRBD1	CASSDEGGAYQPQHF	TGTGCCAGCAGTGATGAAGGGGGCGCTTATCAGCCCCAGCATTTT